These T cell receptor beta chains were read from a single sample in a study of blood T cell repertoires in COVID-19. Here immunoSEQ multiplex PCR was the method, and the copy in TCRdb shows in-frame clones only, minus some. The table shows 150,000 to 200,000 clones, with around 90% occurring only once. The sequencing input was PBMCs or T cells enriched from blood (not recorded which). The receptors were sampled from a woman between 25 and 40 years old who had recovered from COVID-19. Each CDR3 is given with its conserved first and last residue. D genes are given only for firm matches. Part of the rows lack a size; the others show once, few, many or a class for expanded clones.

size	V	D	J	CDR3	DNA
once	TRBV4-3	TRBD2	TRBJ2-2	CASSQGTSGSFTGELFF	TGCGCCAGCAGCCAGGGGACTAGCGGGAGTTTCACCGGGGAGCTGTTTTTT
-	TRBV6-2/TRBV6-3	TRBD1	TRBJ1-5	CASSQIRQGDYDQPQHF	TGTGCCAGCAGTCAGATCCGACAGGGGGATTACGATCAGCCCCAGCATTTT
-	TRBV5-1	-	TRBJ1-2	CASSWPGEGYGYTF	TGCGCCAGCAGCTGGCCAGGGGAGGGCTATGGCTACACCTTC
-	TRBV6-4	-	TRBJ1-1	CASSFKMNTEAFF	TGTGCCAGCAGTTTTAAAATGAACACTGAAGCTTTCTTT
-	TRBV4-1	TRBD2	TRBJ2-3	CAGAGGGGTDTQYF	TGCGCCGGCGCCGGGGGAGGGGGCACAGATACGCAGTATTTT
-	TRBV7-2	-	TRBJ1-5	CASSLSGTLYSNQPQHF	TGTGCCAGCAGCTTATCGGGTACCCTTTATAGCAATCAGCCCCAGCATTTT
-	TRBV11-2	-	TRBJ1-2	CASSLTAYGYTF	TGTGCCAGCAGCTTAACTGCCTATGGCTACACCTTC
once	TRBV7-2	TRBD1	TRBJ1-1	CASSLTGTGAFF	TGTGCCAGCAGCTTAACCGGGACAGGGGCTTTCTTT
-	TRBV4-1	TRBD2	TRBJ2-1	CASSQEGTSGSLDEQFF	TGCGCCAGCAGCCAAGAAGGGACTAGCGGGAGTCTTGATGAGCAGTTCTTC
-	TRBV6-1	TRBD1	TRBJ1-2	CASSSIRTGTDGYTF	TGTGCCAGCAGCTCCATAAGGACAGGAACAGATGGCTACACCTTC
-	TRBV29-1	-	TRBJ2-6	CSVEDRGTGANVLTF	TGCAGCGTTGAAGATCGGGGTACTGGGGCCAACGTCCTGACTTTC
-	TRBV7-8	TRBD1	TRBJ2-6	CASSPGTGGANVLTF	TGTGCCAGCAGCCCCGGGACAGGTGGGGCCAACGTCCTGACTTTC
-	TRBV18	-	TRBJ1-1	CASSPQGGRWNTEAFF	TGTGCCAGCTCACCACAAGGGGGTCGCTGGAACACTGAAGCTTTCTTT
-	TRBV7-9	-	TRBJ1-1	CASSLSGQTEAFF	TGTGCCAGCAGCTTATCTGGTCAGACTGAAGCTTTCTTT
-	TRBV3-1/TRBV3-2	-	TRBJ2-3	CASSQGGSGSTDTQYF	TGTGCCAGCAGCCAAGGGGGTAGCGGAAGCACAGATACGCAGTATTTT
-	TRBV11-2	TRBD2	TRBJ2-7	CASSRGTSVYEQYF	TGTGCCAGCAGCCGCGGGACTAGCGTCTACGAGCAGTACTTC